Presented here are 24 T cell receptor beta chains from one specimen sequenced in a study of blood T cells in healthy people across ages (dated by TCRdb to 2013 to 2016). Library construction relied on 5' RACE. Sequencing relied on an Illumina HiSeq 2500. The second PCR ran for roughly 7 to 11 cycles and used a J-beta primer mix along with a sample-barcoded 5' primer. TCRdb reanalyzed the raw reads on its own, using fastp at Q25 for trimming and MiXCR for clone calling, and kept in-frame beta chains. Identical CDR3 proteins give one entry, which carries the most common genes and DNA. The sample has around 1.5 million distinct CDR3 sequences on record, 30% to 35% of them singletons. The ten largest clonotypes hold roughly 12% of the sample. The sample consisted of blood. The origin of the receptors is a woman in her 30s in good health.

This clonotype was seen a handful of times. This rearrangement joins TRBV27 to TRBJ2-3; no clear D. Germline V gene data show CDR1 as MNHEY and CDR2 as SMNVEV (reference sequence). Trimming left V 3 bases short and J 1 base short, with 11 bases between. The CDR3 has 15 amino acids. The CDR3 spells CASSLSASGTDTQYF. For the CDR3, the DNA is TGTGCCAGCAGTTTGTCGGCGTCTGGCACAGATACGCAGTATTTT.

This clonotype was counted at least ten times. This chain links TRBV9 with TRBJ2-1; D unresolved. Deletions cut 1 base from V and 0 bases from J, with 11 bases between. The CDR3 consists of 16 residues. The germline gives CDR1 SGDLS, CDR2 YYNGEE. The CDR3 DNA reads as TGTGCCAGCAGCGTATCGAGTAGCAGCTCCTACAATGAGCAGTTCTTC. Protein product: CASSVSSSSSYNEQFF.

As to this clonotype: A much larger clone lies one base from this, so it may be a read error. This chain connects TRBV6-2 or TRBV6-3 to TRBJ2-7, with 9 bases matching TRBD1. This CDR3 has 15 amino acids. Germline-derived CDR1 and CDR2 are MNHEY and SVGEGT. The trim removed 2 bases at V and 0 bases at J, leaving 2 bases unmatched. This CDR3 reads CASSYQGQGSYEQYF. DNA for the CDR3: TGTGCCAGCAGTTACCAGGGACAGGGCTCCTACGAGCAGTACTTC.

This clonotype was recorded at least ten times. This sequence joins TRBV4-1 and TRBJ2-7; 9 nucleotides align to TRBD2. The CDR3 covers 17 residues. The germline V gene encodes CDR1 MGHRA and CDR2 YSYEKL. With V trimmed by 4 bases and J by 0 bases, 10 bases remained unmatched. The CDR3 sequence: CASSPSASGDGSYEQYF. CDR3 sequence (DNA): TGCGCCAGCAGCCCGTCTGCTAGCGGGGATGGCTCCTACGAGCAGTACTTC.

The table lists this clonotype with a few counts. The CDR3 loop reads CATSPAETGINEQFF. As DNA, the CDR3 is TGTGCCACCAGTCCGGCCGAGACAGGGATTAATGAGCAGTTCTTC. The V gene is TRBV24-1, the J gene TRBJ2-1; TRBD1 matches 7 bases. CDR3 length equals 15 residues. Germline V gives CDR1 KGHDR, CDR2 SFDVKD. J was trimmed by 7 bases and V by 6 bases; bases with no gene match: 11.

This clonotype was counted a few times. J is TRBJ1-5 and V is TRBV6-1; a weak D match, TRBD1 (5 bases). The germline gives CDR1 MNHNS, CDR2 SASEGT. The V end lost 6 bases, the J end lost 2 bases, and 23 bases lay between the germline ends. CDR3 length: 18 residues. CDR3 DNA sequence: TGTGCCAGCAGCCGGGGAAGGGACCGGGGACGGGGCAATCAGCCCCAGCATTTT. It codes for CASSRGRDRGRGNQPQHF.

This clonotype was picked up a small number of times. The rearrangement links TRBV7-9 to TRBJ2-7; no clear D gene. V lost 5 bases and J lost 3, with 11 bases in between. Germline V gives CDR1 SEHNR, CDR2 FQNEAQ (reference sequence). This CDR3 comprises 13 residues. CDR3 coding DNA: TGTGCCAGCAGCCGCCGACTGAGCTACGAGCAGTACTTC. Translating gives CASSRRLSYEQYF.

There are a few counts of this clonotype. The chain uses TRBV27 and TRBJ2-5; TRBD1 is a possible D gene (5 bases). CDR1 MNHEY and CDR2 SMNVEV come from the germline V gene (reference sequence). This CDR3 has 14 residues. Deletions cut 5 bases from V and 6 bases from J, with 16 bases between. The DNA for the CDR3 is TGTGCCAGCAGTCGACGACCTACAGGCCAGACCCAGTACTTC. Residues: CASSRRPTGQTQYF.

Note on this clonotype: This may stem from a read error, because a much larger clone lies one nucleotide away. The chain joins TRBV12-3 or TRBV12-4 to TRBJ2-7; D not resolved. The CDR3 sequence is 14 residues long. The CDR3 loop is CACSLSSNSYEQYF. DNA for the CDR3: TGTGCCTGCAGTTTATCCTCTAACTCCTACGAGCAGTACTTC.

This clonotype appeared a few times. The rearrangement uses TRBV20-1 and TRBJ2-3, with TRBD1 matching 9 bases. This CDR3 is built from 14 residues. Germline V gives CDR1 DFQATT, CDR2 SNEGSKA (reference sequence). The trim removed 4 bases at V and 5 bases at J, leaving 7 bases unmatched. This CDR3 is CSAKGQGSGDTQYF. DNA for the CDR3: TGCAGTGCTAAAGGACAGGGGTCGGGAGATACGCAGTATTTT.

CDR3 bases: TGTGCCAGCAGTTTTGGTTCGACAGGGTCTGGCTACACCTTC. This codes for CASSFGSTGSGYTF. The V and J genes are TRBV12-3 or TRBV12-4 and TRBJ1-2; 7 positions agree with TRBD1. There are 14 residues in the CDR3. The trim removed 3 bases at V and 7 bases at J, leaving 8 bases unmatched.

This clonotype came up a few times. This rearrangement joins TRBV6-5 to TRBJ2-2; D might be TRBD2 (5 bases). V shed 0 bases and J shed 7 bases, with 15 bases lying between them. The CDR3 totals 16 residues. CDR1 MNHEY and CDR2 SVGAGI come from the germline V gene. For the CDR3, the DNA is TGTGCCAGCAGTTACTCGAGGTGGCAGGCGGGCGGGGAGCTGTTTTTT. Amino acid sequence: CASSYSRWQAGGELFF.

The J gene is TRBJ2-1, the V gene TRBV11-2; a possible D gene is TRBD2 (5 bases). V lost 4 bases and J lost 0, with 10 bases in between. Germline loops: CDR1 SGHAT, CDR2 FQNNGV. There are 15 residues in the CDR3. For the CDR3, the DNA is TGTGCCAGCAGCTCAATACTAGACTCCTACAATGAGCAGTTCTTC. This sequence encodes CASSSILDSYNEQFF.

V usage is TRBV20-1 and J usage is TRBJ2-3; 12 bases line up with TRBD2. The junction had 12 bases not matched to a gene; V was cut back by 3 bases and J by 5 bases. Germline assignment: CDR1 DFQATT and CDR2 SNEGSKA (reference sequence). CDR3 length: 17 amino acids. This CDR3 is CSARHPLAGGPGDTQYF. CDR3 bases: TGCAGTGCTAGGCATCCCCTAGCGGGAGGGCCGGGAGATACGCAGTATTTT.

The gene calls are TRBV14 and TRBJ2-7; possible D gene TRBD2, 5 bases. The ends were cut back, 2 bases at V and 0 bases at J, with 11 bases in the middle. From germline, CDR1 is SGHDN and CDR2 FVKESK. The CDR3 is 15 residues long. CDR3 region: CASSQYGVSSYEQYF. In DNA, the CDR3 is TGTGCCAGCAGCCAATACGGGGTTAGCTCCTACGAGCAGTACTTC.

This chain connects TRBV28 to TRBJ1-1; D unclear. V lost 8 bases to trimming and J lost 0 bases, with 13 bases between them. Germline values: CDR1 MDHEN, CDR2 SYDVKM. The CDR3 runs 14 residues. The CDR3, as DNA: TGTGCCAGCGGATCCCAAAGACTGAACACTGAAGCTTTCTTT. It is translated as CASGSQRLNTEAFF.

This chain connects TRBV18 to TRBJ2-5; D not certain. This CDR3 has 14 residues. Germline V gives CDR1 KGHSH, CDR2 LQKENI. V lost 8 bases and J 1 base, leaving 14 bases between the germline ends. CDR3 region: CASRSGESQETQYF. The DNA of the CDR3 is TGTGCCAGCCGGAGTGGGGAATCCCAAGAGACCCAGTACTTC.

This clonotype has more than one count but fewer than ten. The chain combines TRBV27 with TRBJ1-5; 9 bases agree with TRBD1. The CDR3 covers 17 residues. Germline V gives CDR1 MNHEY, CDR2 SMNVEV (reference sequence). The V and J ends lost 2 bases and 1 base, in that order; junction bases with no gene match: 6. The CDR3 sequence is CASSLRGQGRSNQPQHF. DNA of the CDR3: TGTGCCAGCAGTTTAAGAGGACAGGGGAGGAGCAATCAGCCCCAGCATTTT.

This chain connects TRBV5-1 to TRBJ1-1, with TRBD1 as a possible D gene (5 bases). The length of the CDR3 is 14 residues. In germline, CDR1 is SGHRS, CDR2 YFSETQ. The V gene lost 3 bases and the J gene lost 5 bases, with 14 bases spanning the gap. CDR3 bases: TGCGCCAGCAGCTACCTGGGGGAGCGGACTGAAGCTTTCTTT. Protein: CASSYLGERTEAFF. The full variable domain, its missing parts supplied by reference TRBV5-1 and TRBJ1-1, is KAGVTQTPRYLIKTRGQQVTLSCSPISGHRSVSWYQQTPGQGLQFLFEYFSETQRNKGNFPGRFSGRQFSNSRSEMNVSTLELGDSALYLCASSYLGERTEAFFGQGTRLTVV.

This clonotype has a count of ten or more. The V gene is TRBV20-1, the J gene TRBJ2-5, with D perhaps matching TRBD1 (6 bases). The CDR3 consists of 16 residues. The V end lost 2 bases, the J end lost 5 bases, and 21 bases lay between the germline ends. The germline V gene encodes CDR1 DFQATT and CDR2 SNEGSKA (reference sequence). The DNA for the CDR3 is TGCAGTGCTAGAAACTCATTCGGACAGCCAGGGGAGACCCAGTACTTC. Translated, it gives CSARNSFGQPGETQYF.

The CDR3 loop is CASSVPGGQGIGEQYF. In DNA form, the CDR3 reads TGTGCCAGCAGTGTCCCCGGGGGGCAGGGGATTGGCGAGCAGTACTTC. The chain uses TRBV2 and TRBJ2-7, with D possibly TRBD2 on 7 matching bases. The CDR3 spans 16 residues. With 4 bases removed from V and 6 bases from J, the gap between germline ends came to 22 bases. Germline V CDR1 and CDR2: SNHLY, FYNNEI.

As regards this clonotype: A junction end diverges from the germline sequence, so it may reflect a read error. The genes are TRBV12-3 or TRBV12-4 and TRBJ1-2; TRBD1 is a possible D gene (5 bases). The CDR3 loop spans 16 amino acids. Here the CDR3 reads CTSSLLTEGKNYGYTF. The CDR3 coding sequence is TGTACCAGCAGTTTGTTGACAGAAGGAAAAAACTATGGCTACACCTTC.

The V gene is TRBV27, the J gene TRBJ2-3, with 7 bases aligning to TRBD2. The V gene's germline CDR1 is MNHEY and CDR2 SMNVEV (reference sequence). V dropped 4 bases and J dropped 2; count of bases not matched to a gene: 6. The CDR3 loop spans 15 amino acids. The CDR3 sequence: CASSYASGHTDTQYF. Written as DNA, the CDR3 is TGTGCCAGCAGTTATGCTAGCGGTCACACAGATACGCAGTATTTT.

This chain uses TRBV6-5 with TRBJ1-4; D gene ambiguous. Germline values: CDR1 MNHEY, CDR2 SVGAGI. V lost 6 bases and J lost 7, with 15 bases in between. The CDR3 extends over 14 amino acids. CDR3 sequence: CASSRSSKGEKLFF. The CDR3 bases are TGTGCCAGCAGCCGAAGTTCCAAGGGTGAAAAACTGTTTTTT.